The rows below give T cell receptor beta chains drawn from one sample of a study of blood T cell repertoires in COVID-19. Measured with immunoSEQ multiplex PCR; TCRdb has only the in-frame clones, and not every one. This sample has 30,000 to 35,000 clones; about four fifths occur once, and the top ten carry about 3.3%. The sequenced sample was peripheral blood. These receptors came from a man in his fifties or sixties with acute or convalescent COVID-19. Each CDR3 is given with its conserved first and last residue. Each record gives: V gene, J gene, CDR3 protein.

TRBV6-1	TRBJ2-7	CASSEHSNNEQYF
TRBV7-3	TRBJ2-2	CASSLAGEYTGELFF
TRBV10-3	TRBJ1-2	CAISAIPDRVDGYTF
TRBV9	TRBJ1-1	CASSVTGQVSTEAFF
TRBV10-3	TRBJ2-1	CAISDGGNNEQFF
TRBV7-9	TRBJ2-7	CASSLAATVSSYEQYF
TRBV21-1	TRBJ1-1	CASSKGGRGKNTEAFF
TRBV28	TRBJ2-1	CARTMTGGSENEQFF
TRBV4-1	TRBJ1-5	CASSKGAGANNQPQHF
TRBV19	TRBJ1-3	CASGTGKAGNTIYF
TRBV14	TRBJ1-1	CASSQGRWQENTEAFF
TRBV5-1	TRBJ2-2	CASSSGQGARELFF
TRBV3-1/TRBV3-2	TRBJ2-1	CASSQGQGNEQFF
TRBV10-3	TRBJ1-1	CAIRPGTGGTEAFF
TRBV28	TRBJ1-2	CASSYREYGYTF
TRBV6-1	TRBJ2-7	CASSEVAREQYF
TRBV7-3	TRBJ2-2	CASSLRAGTGSTGELFF
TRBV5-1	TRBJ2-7	CASSWTEGLYEQYF
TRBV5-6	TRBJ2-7	CASSGWTRPSYEQYF
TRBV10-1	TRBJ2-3	CASGQGGTDTQYF
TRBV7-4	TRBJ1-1	CASSLGGSRGHPEAFF
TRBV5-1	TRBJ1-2	CASSLGHREGYTF
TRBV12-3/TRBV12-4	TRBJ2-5	CVSGGPQETQYF
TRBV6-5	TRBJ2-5	CASSYSMSWSGKTQYF
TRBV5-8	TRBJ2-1	CASSLGVASQDEQFF
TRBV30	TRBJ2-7	CAWSTGQGLRNEQYF
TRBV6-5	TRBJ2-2	CASRWTGSFTGELFF
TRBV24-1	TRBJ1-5	CATSDSTDFQPQHF
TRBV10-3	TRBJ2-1	CATGLAGGLIGEQFF
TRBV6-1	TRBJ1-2	CASSDRGTQTRTRWTF